Given below is one T cell receptor (beta chain) in context. The data derive from a study of T cells in tumors and immune-related adverse events. Germline CDR1 is LGHNA and CDR2 is YSLEER. CDR3 size: 15 residues. V lost 0 bases and J 3 bases, leaving 11 bases between the germline ends. Some clones are missing from TCRdb's copy, which holds only in-frame ones; the method was immunoSEQ multiplex PCR. There are about 11,000 clones in the sample; under 95% occur only once, and around 1.5% lies in the top ten. J is TRBJ1-2 and V is TRBV4-3, with D unresolved. The source of this sequence is a female donor with metastatic renal cell carcinoma. The specimen comprised lymph node tissue, sampled from a patient treated with anti-PD-1 therapy. This chain's CDR3 is CASSQDWGQDYGYTF. The CDR3 nucleotides read TGCGCCAGCAGCCAAGACTGGGGTCAGGACTATGGCTACACCTTC.